This entry lists 2 T cell receptor beta chains sequenced from one sample in a study of regulatory T cells in long-lasting Graves disease. Relying on iRepertoire HTBI primers and Arm-PCR of CDR3 regions, the team built TCR beta libraries. From the multiplex PCR reads, TCRdb called clonotypes with MiXCR, one entry per CDR3 protein. The sample has 500,000 or so distinct CDR3 sequences; roughly 15% are singletons. Documented time point: newly diagnosed GD, antithyroid drugs for less than 3 months. Preparation of the TCR library used RNA extracted from PBMCs. The sample was also reused in another study, on T cells in Graves' hyperthyroidism and ophthalmopathy.

Here the sequenced sample was peripheral blood mononuclear cells (PBMCs), taken at new diagnosis, from a patient treated with antithyroid drugs. All receptors come from a woman aged 40-60 years with Graves disease.

Only a few counts were recorded for this clonotype. The gene calls are TRBV7-3 and TRBJ2-2, with no clear D. CDR1 is SGHTA and CDR2 is FQGTGA in the germline V gene. Trimming cost V 4 bases and J 0 bases, with 15 bases left between them. The CDR3 contains 17 residues. The DNA of the CDR3 is TGTGCCAGCAGCTGTAGTTGGTACACCTCGAACACCGGGGAGCTGTTTTTT. Protein product: CASSCSWYTSNTGELFF. The entire variable domain, with the rest obtained from reference TRBV7-3 and TRBJ2-2, is as follows: GAGVSQTPSNKVTEKGKYVELRCDPISGHTALYWYRQSLGQGPEFLIYFQGTGAADDSGLPNDRFFAVRPEGSVSTLKIQRTERGDSAVYLCASSCSWYTSNTGELFFGEGSRLTVL.

V and J are TRBV19 and TRBJ1-1, with D perhaps TRBD1 (5 bases). Trimming took 4 bases from V and 8 from J, leaving 8 bases between them. CDR3 length equals 11 residues. CDR1 and CDR2 (germline): LNHDA, SQIVND (reference sequence). CDR3 DNA: TGTGCCAGTAGTAAACAGGTCGAAGCTTTCTTT. Protein product: CASSKQVEAFF.